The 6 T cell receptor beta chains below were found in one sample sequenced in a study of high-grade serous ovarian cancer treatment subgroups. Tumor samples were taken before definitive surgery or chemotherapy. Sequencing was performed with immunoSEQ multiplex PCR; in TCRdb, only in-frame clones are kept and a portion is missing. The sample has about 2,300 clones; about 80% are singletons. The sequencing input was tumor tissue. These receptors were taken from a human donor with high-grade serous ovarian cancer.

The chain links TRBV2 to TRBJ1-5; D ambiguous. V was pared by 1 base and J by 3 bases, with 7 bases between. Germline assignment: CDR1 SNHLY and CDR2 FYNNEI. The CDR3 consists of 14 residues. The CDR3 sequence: CASSEGQPNQPQHF. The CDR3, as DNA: TGTGCCAGCAGTGAAGGGCAGCCCAATCAGCCCCAGCATTTT.

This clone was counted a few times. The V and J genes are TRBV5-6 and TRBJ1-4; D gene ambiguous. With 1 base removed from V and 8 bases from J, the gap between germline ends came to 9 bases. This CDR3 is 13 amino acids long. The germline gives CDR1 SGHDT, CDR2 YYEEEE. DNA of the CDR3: TGTGCCAGCAGCTTGCCGACCGAGGAAAAACTGTTTTTT. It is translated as CASSLPTEEKLFF. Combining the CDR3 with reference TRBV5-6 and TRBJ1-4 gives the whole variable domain DAGVTQSPTHLIKTRGQQVTLRCSPKSGHDTVSWYQQALGQGPQFIFQYYEEEERQRGNFPDRFSGHQFPNYSSELNVNALLLGDSALYLCASSLPTEEKLFFGSGTQLSVL.

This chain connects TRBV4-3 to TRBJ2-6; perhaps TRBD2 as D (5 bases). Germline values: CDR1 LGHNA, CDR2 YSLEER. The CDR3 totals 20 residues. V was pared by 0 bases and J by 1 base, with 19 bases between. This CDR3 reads CASSQEALAFATSGANVLTF. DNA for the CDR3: TGCGCCAGCAGCCAAGAGGCTCTAGCTTTTGCAACTTCTGGGGCCAACGTCCTGACTTTC.

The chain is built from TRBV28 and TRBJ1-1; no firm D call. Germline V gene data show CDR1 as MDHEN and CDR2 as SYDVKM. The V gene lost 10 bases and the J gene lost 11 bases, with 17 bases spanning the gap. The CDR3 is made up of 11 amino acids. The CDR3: CATAIPGDAFF. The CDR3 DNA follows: TGTGCCACCGCAATTCCCGGGGATGCTTTCTTT.

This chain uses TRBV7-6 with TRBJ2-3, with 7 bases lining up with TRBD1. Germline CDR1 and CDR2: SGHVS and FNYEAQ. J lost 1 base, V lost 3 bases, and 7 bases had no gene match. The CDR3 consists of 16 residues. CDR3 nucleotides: TGTGCCAGCAGCTTGGGACAGCACCACCGCACAGATACGCAGTATTTT. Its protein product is CASSLGQHHRTDTQYF.

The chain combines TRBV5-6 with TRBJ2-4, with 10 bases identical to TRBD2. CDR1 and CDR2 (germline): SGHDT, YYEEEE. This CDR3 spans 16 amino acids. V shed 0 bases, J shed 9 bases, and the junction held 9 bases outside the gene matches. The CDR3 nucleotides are TGTGCCAGCAGCTTGGTAATAGCGGGGGGTTTTGGCATTCAGTACTTC. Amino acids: CASSLVIAGGFGIQYF.